What follows is one TCR beta chain and its context. It lacks a known antigen. No base quality information exists; no much larger clone differs at one position. This sample is drawn from a study of shared T cell receptors in the human thymus (dated by TCRdb to the early 2020s). Notes on the research overall: The study investigated the way shared, self-reactive T-cell receptor alpha chains are produced in the human thymus.

CDR3 length: 14 amino acids, cysteine to phenylalanine. Of all the DNA, just the CDR3 is kept, 42 bases in frame from base 1. Between the V and J ends, shortened by 1 base and 2 bases respectively, the junction contains 9 bases. Based on the germline V gene (reference sequence), the CDR1 and CDR2 sequences are SEHNR and FQNEAQ. The method was the immunoSEQ multiplex PCR assay. The source is immuneACCESS, and TCRdb retained only in-frame sequences with V and J called. Part of the clones is not carried over; for the studies checked, unresolved V genes explain less than half of this, and the remainder is unexplained. Recorded for this sample are roughly 550,000 clones; approximately 80% of them occurred a single time. In total, the top ten clones hold less than 0.015% of the sample. The sample also formed part of further work on human thymus T cells. Looking at the second paper: The donors were immunologically healthy infants in Finland who had open corrective cardiac surgery for congenital heart defects. Thymus tissue was obtained as surgical resects removed during corrective cardiac surgery. V and J gene segment usage appeared biased in both thymic and peripheral blood repertoires. According to the related research, thymic TCR repertoires were highly overlapping among unrelated individuals. The study described the TCR alpha and beta repertoires in under ten infant thymus samples and four matching peripheral blood samples. The cohort included more than five male and two female infants, with donor ages spanning 7 to 244 days. Thymocytes were mechanically released from the tissue and were stored as pellets of roughly 9.5-34 million cells at -70 degrees C. Genomic DNA was extracted from frozen cell pellets with a QIAsymphony instrument. TCRB and TCRAD loci were amplified from a standardized quantity of quality-controlled genomic DNA using the immunoSEQ multiplex PCR assay. The amplicons spanned the V(D)J region and were long enough to cover the CDR3 and allow V and J genes to be identified. Amplicon sequencing was performed on an Illumina platform through the commercial immunoSEQ service. Primer bias and sequencing errors were corrected using previously described methods, and TCRAD and TCRB definitions followed the IMGT database. Repertoires were analysed with immunoSEQ Analyzer 3.0 and VDJTools, covering basic statistics, V/J segment usage, diversity estimates, rarefaction and pairwise overlap. Chao1, ChaoE, Efron-Thisted, Shannon and inverse Simpson indices were used to estimate diversity, which was also estimated on datasets down-sampled to the smallest sample. Repertoire overlap was assessed by strict matching of CDR3 nucleotide sequence, V gene and J gene, and clustering was done by Jaccard-based multidimensional scaling. On average, thymus samples gave around 810,000 unique TCRB clonotypes, whereas blood samples gave 75,000 to 95,000.

Sequencing was performed on thymocytes. The receptor chain draws on TRBV7-9 and TRBJ2-7; the best D guess is TRBD2, with 6 bases matching. The TCR originated in a boy younger than two with a congenital heart defect. Donor details come from another sample of the same person, matched by shared clones. This receptor carries the CDR3 CASSLGGNPYEQYF. The DNA sequence is as follows: TGTGCCAGCAGCTTAGGCGGGAACCCCTACGAGCAGTACTTC.